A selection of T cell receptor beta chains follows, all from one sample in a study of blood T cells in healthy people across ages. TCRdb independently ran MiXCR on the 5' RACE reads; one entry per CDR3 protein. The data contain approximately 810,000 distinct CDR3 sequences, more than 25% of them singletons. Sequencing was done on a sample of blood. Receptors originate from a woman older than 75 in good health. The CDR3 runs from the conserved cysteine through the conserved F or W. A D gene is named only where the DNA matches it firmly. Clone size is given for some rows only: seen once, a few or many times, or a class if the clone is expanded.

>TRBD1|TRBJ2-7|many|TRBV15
CATRQTGGHQEQYF
TGTGCCACCAGGCAGACAGGGGGCCATCAGGAGCAGTACTTC
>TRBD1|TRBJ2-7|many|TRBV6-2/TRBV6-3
CASSTGTEEQYF
TGTGCCAGCAGTACCGGGACAGAAGAGCAGTACTTC
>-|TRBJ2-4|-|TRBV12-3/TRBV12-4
CASSYINIQYF
TGTGCCAGCAGTTATATAAACATTCAGTACTTC
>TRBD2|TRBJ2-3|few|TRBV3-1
CASSPTSGLLTDTQYF
TGTGCCAGCAGTCCCACTAGCGGTCTCTTAACAGATACGCAGTATTTT
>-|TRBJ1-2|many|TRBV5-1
CASSFTGNNYGYTF
TGCGCCAGCAGCTTCACAGGGAATAACTATGGCTACACCTTC
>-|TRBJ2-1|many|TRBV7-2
CASSLVPQGSNEQFF
TGTGCCAGCAGCTTAGTGCCACAGGGATCCAATGAGCAGTTCTTC
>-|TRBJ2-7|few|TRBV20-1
CSARTGHEQYF
TGCAGTGCTAGAACGGGGCACGAGCAGTACTTC
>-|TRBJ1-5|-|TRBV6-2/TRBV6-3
CASSYSSGGVRQPQHF
TGTGCCAGCAGTTACTCGAGCGGGGGCGTTCGTCAGCCCCAGCATTTT
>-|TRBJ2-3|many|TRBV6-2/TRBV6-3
CASSSSADTQYF
TGTGCCAGCAGTTCGAGTGCAGATACGCAGTATTTT
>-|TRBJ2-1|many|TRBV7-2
CASSLVRRTLGHILQREQFF
TGTGCCAGCAGCTTAGTGCGTAGGACCCTAGGTCATATCTTACAGCGTGAGCAGTTCTTC
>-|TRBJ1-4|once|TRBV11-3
CASSSGGTCNEKLFF
TGTGCCAGCAGCTCGGGGGGGACATGCAATGAAAAACTGTTTTTT
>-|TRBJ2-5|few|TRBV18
CASSKLVVETQYF
TGTGCCAGCTCAAAACTAGTGGTAGAGACCCAGTACTTC
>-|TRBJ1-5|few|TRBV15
CATSRERDFQPQHF
TGTGCCACCAGCAGGGAGAGGGACTTTCAGCCCCAGCATTTT
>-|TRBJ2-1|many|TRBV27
CASSFRGANGHNEQFF
TGTGCCAGCAGTTTCAGAGGGGCTAACGGGCACAATGAGCAGTTCTTC
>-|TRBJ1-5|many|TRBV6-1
CASSRDGSNQPQHF
TGTGCCAGCAGTCGGGACGGTAGCAATCAGCCCCAGCATTTT
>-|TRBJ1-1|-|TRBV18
CASSPRTEMNSEAFF
TGTGCCAGCTCACCTAGGACGGAGATGAACTCTGAAGCTTTCTTT
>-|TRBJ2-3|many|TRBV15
CATSRGTHWVTDTQYF
TGTGCCACCAGCAGAGGAACCCACTGGGTTACAGATACGCAGTATTTT
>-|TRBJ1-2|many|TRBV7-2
CASSPSTGLGRGYTF
TGTGCCAGCAGCCCGTCGACAGGCTTGGGGAGAGGCTACACCTTC
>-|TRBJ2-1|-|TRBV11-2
CASLRGDEQFF
TGTGCCAGCCTGAGAGGCGATGAGCAGTTCTTC
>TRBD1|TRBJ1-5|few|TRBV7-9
CASSLEISGGNQPQHF
TGTGCCAGCAGCTTAGAAATATCAGGGGGGAATCAGCCCCAGCATTTT
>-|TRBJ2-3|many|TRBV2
CASSGEGRSTDTQYF
TGTGCCAGCAGTGGCGAAGGTAGAAGCACAGATACGCAGTATTTT
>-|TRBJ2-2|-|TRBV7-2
CASKSPKPNTGELFF
TGTGCCAGCAAGTCCCCGAAACCGAACACCGGGGAGCTGTTTTTT
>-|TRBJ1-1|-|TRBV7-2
CASSPRTFQGTEAFF
TGTGCCAGCAGTCCCCGGACCTTCCAGGGCACTGAAGCTTTCTTT
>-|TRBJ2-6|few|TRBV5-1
CASSLGTAVSGANVRTF
TGCGCCAGCAGCTTGGGGACAGCCGTCTCTGGGGCCAACGTCCGGACTTTC
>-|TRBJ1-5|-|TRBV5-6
CASSLEGLRVPQHF
TGTGCCAGCAGCTTGGAGGGCTTACGAGTGCCCCAGCATTTT
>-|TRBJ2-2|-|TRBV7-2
CASSFVNTGELFF
TGTGCCAGCAGCTTTGTCAACACCGGGGAGCTGTTTTTT
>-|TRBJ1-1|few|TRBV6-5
CASSYSRMGNPEAFF
TGTGCCAGCAGTTACTCTCGTATGGGGAACCCTGAAGCTTTCTTT
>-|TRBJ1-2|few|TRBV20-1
CSARRQNSRYGYTF
TGCAGTGCTAGAAGGCAGAACTCCCGCTATGGCTACACCTTC
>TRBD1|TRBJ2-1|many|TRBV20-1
CSARTGGRNEQFF
TGCAGCGCCAGGACAGGGGGCAGGAATGAGCAGTTCTTC
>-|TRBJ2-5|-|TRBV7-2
CAGSLDLVRSPETQYF
TGTGCCGGCAGCTTGGATCTGGTTAGGTCCCCAGAGACCCAGTACTTC
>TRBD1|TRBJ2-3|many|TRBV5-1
CASSLAAGGGTDTQYF
TGCGCCAGCAGCTTGGCGGCAGGGGGTGGAACAGATACGCAGTATTTT
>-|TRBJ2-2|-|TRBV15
CATSRSQGRGGTGELFF
TGTGCCACCAGCAGATCACAGGGAAGGGGGGGGACCGGGGAGCTGTTTTTT
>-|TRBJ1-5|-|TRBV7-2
CASSLGVGYLSGQPQHF
TGTGCCAGCAGCTTAGGAGTGGGCTACCTCTCCGGTCAGCCCCAGCATTTT
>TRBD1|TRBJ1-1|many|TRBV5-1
CASSYGQGGTEAFF
TGCGCCAGCAGCTACGGACAGGGAGGCACTGAAGCTTTCTTT
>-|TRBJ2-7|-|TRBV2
CASSGEPYEQDF
TGTGCCAGCAGTGGGGAACCCTACGAGCAGGACTTC
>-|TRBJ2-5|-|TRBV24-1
CATSVGIRGETQYF
TGTGCCACCAGTGTAGGTATCCGGGGAGAGACCCAGTACTTC
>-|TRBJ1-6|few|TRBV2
CASSARNSPLHF
TGTGCCAGCAGTGCGAGGAATTCACCCCTTCACTTT
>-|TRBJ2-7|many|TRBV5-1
CASSLDPGSYEQYF
TGCGCCAGCAGCTTGGACCCGGGTTCCTACGAGCAGTACTTC
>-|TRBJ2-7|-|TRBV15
CATSREGISYEQYF
TGTGCCACCAGCAGAGAGGGGATCTCCTACGAGCAGTACTTC
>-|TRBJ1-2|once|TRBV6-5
CVSSYSSTEYGYTF
TGTGTCAGCAGTTACTCGTCGACTGAGTATGGCTACACTTTC
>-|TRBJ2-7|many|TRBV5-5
CASSLVWERGSLYEQYF
TGTGCCAGCAGCTTGGTGTGGGAAAGGGGTAGCCTCTACGAGCAGTACTTC